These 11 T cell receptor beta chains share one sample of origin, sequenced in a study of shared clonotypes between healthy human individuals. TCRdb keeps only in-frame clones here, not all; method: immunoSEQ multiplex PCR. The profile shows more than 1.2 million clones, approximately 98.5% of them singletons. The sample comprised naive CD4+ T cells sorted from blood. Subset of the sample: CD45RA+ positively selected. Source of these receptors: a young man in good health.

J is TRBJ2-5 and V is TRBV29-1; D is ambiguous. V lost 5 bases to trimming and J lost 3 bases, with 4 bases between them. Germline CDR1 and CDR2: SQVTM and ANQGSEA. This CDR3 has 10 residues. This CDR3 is CSVSEETQYF. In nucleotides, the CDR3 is TGCAGCGTTTCTGAAGAGACCCAGTACTTC.

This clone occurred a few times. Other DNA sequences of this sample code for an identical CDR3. CDR3 coding DNA: TGTGCCAGCAGTTCCCCTTACGAGCAGTACTTC. Translating gives CASSSPYEQYF. The chain recombines TRBV28 with TRBJ2-7, with unresolved D. The CDR3 has 11 residues. V lost 4 bases and J 4 bases, leaving 5 bases between the germline ends. CDR1 is MDHEN, CDR2 SYDVKM, per germline.

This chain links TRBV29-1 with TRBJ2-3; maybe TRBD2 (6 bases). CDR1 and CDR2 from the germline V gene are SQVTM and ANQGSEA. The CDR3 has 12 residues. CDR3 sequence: CTIAREINTQYF. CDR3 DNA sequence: TGCACCATAGCCCGGGAGATTAATACGCAGTATTTT.

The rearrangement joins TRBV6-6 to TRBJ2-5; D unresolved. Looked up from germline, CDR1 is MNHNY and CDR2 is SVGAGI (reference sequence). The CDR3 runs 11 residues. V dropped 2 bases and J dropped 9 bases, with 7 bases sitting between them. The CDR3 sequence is CASSYGMAQYF. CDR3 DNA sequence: TGTGCCAGCAGTTACGGTATGGCCCAGTACTTC.

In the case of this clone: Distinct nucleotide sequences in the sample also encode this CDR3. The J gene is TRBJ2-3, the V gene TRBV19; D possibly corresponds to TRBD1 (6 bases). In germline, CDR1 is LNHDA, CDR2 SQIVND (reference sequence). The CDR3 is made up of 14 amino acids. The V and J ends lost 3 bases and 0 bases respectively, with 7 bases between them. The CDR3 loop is CASSIQGSTDTQYF. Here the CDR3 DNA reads TGTGCCAGTAGTATCCAGGGGAGCACAGATACGCAGTATTTT.

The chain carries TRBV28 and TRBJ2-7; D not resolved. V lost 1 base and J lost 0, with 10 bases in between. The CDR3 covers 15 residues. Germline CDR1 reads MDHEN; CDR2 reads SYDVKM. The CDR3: CASSLSRVYSYEQYF. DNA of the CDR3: TGTGCCAGCAGTTTATCCAGAGTTTACTCCTACGAGCAGTACTTC.

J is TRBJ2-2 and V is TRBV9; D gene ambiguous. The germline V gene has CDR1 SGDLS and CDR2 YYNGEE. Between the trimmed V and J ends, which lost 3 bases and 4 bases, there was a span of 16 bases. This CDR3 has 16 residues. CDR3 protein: CASSAVGNTITGELFF. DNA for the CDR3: TGTGCCAGCAGCGCGGTAGGAAATACGATCACCGGGGAGCTGTTTTTT.

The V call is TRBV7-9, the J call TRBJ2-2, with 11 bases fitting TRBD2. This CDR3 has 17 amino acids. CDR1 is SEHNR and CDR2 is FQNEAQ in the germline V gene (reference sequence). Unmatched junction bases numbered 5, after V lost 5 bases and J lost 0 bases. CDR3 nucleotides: TGTGCCAGCAGCCTAACGACTAGCGGGACGAACACCGGGGAGCTGTTTTTT. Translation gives CASSLTTSGTNTGELFF.

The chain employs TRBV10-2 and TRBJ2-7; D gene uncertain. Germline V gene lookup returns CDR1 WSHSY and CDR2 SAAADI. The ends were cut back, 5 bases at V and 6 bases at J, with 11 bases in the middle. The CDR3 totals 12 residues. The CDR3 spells CASSPSGSEQYF. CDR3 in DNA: TGCGCCAGCAGTCCATCAGGCTCCGAGCAGTACTTC.

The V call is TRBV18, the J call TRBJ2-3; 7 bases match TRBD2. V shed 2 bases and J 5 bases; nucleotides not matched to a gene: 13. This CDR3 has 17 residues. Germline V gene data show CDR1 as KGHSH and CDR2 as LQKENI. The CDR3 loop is CASSPRTTAGVGDTQYF. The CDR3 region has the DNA TGTGCCAGCTCACCAAGAACCACCGCGGGAGTTGGAGATACGCAGTATTTT.

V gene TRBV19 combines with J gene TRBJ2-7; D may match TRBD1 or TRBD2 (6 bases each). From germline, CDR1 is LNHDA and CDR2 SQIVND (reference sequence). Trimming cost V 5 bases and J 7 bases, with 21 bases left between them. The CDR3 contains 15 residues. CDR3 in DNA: TGTGCCAGTAGTGTAAGGGGGAGGTCCGATGGGGAGCAGTACTTC. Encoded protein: CASSVRGRSDGEQYF.